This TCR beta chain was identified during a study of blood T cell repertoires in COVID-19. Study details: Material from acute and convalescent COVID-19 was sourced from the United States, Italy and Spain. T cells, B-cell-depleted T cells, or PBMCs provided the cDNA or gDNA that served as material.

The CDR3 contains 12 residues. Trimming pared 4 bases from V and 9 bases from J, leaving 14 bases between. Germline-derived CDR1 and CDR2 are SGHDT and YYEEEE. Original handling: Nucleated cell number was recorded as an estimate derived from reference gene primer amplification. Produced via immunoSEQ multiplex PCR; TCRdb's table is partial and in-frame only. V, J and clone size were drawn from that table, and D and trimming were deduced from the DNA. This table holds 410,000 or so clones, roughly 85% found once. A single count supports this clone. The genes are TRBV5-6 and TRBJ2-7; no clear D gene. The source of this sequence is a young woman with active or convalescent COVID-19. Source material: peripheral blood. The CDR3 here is CASSVGSTGQYF. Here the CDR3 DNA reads TGTGCCAGCAGCGTCGGCTCTACGGGGCAGTACTTC.